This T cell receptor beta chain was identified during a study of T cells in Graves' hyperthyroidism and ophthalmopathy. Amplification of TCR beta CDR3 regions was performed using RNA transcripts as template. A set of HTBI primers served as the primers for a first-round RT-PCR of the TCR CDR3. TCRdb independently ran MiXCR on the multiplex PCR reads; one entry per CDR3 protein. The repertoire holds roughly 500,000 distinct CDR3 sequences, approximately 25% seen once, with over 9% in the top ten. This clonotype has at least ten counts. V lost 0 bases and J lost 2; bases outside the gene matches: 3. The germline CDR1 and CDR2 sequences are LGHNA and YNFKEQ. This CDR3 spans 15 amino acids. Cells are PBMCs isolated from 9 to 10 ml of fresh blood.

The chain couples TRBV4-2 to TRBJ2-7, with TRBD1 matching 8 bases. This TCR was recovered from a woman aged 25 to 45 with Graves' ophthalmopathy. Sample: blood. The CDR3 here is CASSQDLTGAYEQYF. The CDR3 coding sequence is TGTGCCAGCAGCCAAGATCTGACAGGGGCCTACGAGCAGTACTTC.